This TCR beta chain was recovered during a study of early T cells in non-severe SARS-CoV-2 infection. Background on the study: Chains were unpaired, as sequencing was done on bulk RNA from unsorted whole blood.

Individual cDNA molecules received unique molecular identifiers during library preparation. TCRdb independently ran MiXCR on the 5' RACE reads; one entry per CDR3 protein. The data hold tens of thousands of distinct CDR3 sequences, with about 12% observed a single time. Study outcomes and limitations: The study's VDJdb matching favored anti-spike CD8 responses and missed private and CD4 specificities.

This clonotype was counted ten times or more. The antigen remains unidentified. The clonotype was recovered from an adult who was a healthcare worker with PCR-confirmed SARS-CoV-2 infection or an uninfected control (not recorded which). The sequenced material came from whole blood.

The CDR3: CASSQSTGGLQPQHF. CDR3 coding DNA: TGTGCCAGCAGCCAGTCAACAGGGGGCCTTCAGCCCCAGCATTTT. This chain connects TRBV3-1 to TRBJ1-5; 9 bases align to TRBD1. The germline CDR1 and CDR2 sequences are LGHDT and YNNKEL (reference sequence). CDR3 length equals 15 residues. J was trimmed by 6 bases and V by 3 bases; bases with no gene match: 6.